This T cell receptor beta chain comes out of a study of cytomegalovirus exposure and HLA in healthy donors. Findings of the study overall: A prior analysis recorded that most TCR beta V segments were productive about 87% or about 30% of the time. Most TCR sequences proved rare, with some public TCRs found in many donors. An analysis that came later showed most CMV-associated TCR beta chains appearing HLA-restricted.

Notes on this clone: Antigen: not known.

The CDR3 has 15 amino acids. Trimming cost V 1 base and J 2 bases, with 9 bases left between them. The V gene's germline CDR1 is SGHTA and CDR2 FQGNSA. The PCR used 60 Vbeta and 13 Jbeta primers. The table came from immunoSEQ multiplex PCR; TCRdb's copy has only in-frame clones and leaves some out. The sample includes about 99,000 clones. Sequenced sample: PBMCs. The V gene is TRBV7-2, the J gene TRBJ1-5; D possibly corresponds to TRBD1 (5 bases). This sequence originates from a man aged 35 to 55 in good health and CMV-seronegative. The CDR3 loop is CASSLVVGGNQPQHF. The CDR3 DNA reads as TGTGCCAGCAGCTTAGTGGTAGGGGGCAATCAGCCCCAGCATTTT.